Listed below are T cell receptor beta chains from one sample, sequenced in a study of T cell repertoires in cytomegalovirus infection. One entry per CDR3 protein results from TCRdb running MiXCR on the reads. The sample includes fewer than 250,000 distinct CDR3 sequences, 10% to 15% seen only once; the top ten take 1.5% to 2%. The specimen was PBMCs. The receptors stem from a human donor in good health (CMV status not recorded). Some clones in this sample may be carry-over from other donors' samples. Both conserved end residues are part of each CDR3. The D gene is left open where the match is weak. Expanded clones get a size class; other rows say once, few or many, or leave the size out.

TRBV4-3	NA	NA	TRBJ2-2	TGCGCCAGCAGCCAAGACAGGCAATCCGGGGAGCTGTTTTTT	CASSQDRQSGELFF
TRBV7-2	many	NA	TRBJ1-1	TGTGCCAGCAGCCCCGTGGGGGGGCATTCCACTGAAGCTTTCTTT	CASSPVGGHSTEAFF
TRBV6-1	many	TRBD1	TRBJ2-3	TGTGCCAGCAGTGAAGCTTGGACAGGGAGCACAGATACGCAGTATTTT	CASSEAWTGSTDTQYF
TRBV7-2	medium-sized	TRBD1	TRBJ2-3	TGTGCCAGCAGCTTAGCAGGACAGGGAGGCACAGATACGCAGTATTTT	CASSLAGQGGTDTQYF
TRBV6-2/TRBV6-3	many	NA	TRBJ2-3	TGTGCCAGCACCGACTTAGCGGCTAGCACAGATACGCAGTATTTT	CASTDLAASTDTQYF
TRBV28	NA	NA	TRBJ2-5	TGTGCCAGCACCACCGGGCCGGGAGAGACCCAGTACTTC	CASTTGPGETQYF
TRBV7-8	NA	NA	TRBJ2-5	TGTGCCAGCAGCCCCACGAGGTCTAGCCACCCCCCCGGCGAGACCCAGTACTTC	CASSPTRSSHPPGETQYF
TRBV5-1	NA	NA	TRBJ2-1	TGCGCCAGCAGCTTGGTTGGCGGACGAACGGGGAATGAGCAGTTCTTC	CASSLVGGRTGNEQFF
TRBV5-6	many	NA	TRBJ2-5	TGTGCCAGCAGCGAGAGAAGACGAGAGACCCAGTACTTC	CASSERRRETQYF
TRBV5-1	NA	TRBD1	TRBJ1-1	TGCGCCAGCAGCTCACTACAGGGGGCCTACACTGAAGCTTTCTTT	CASSSLQGAYTEAFF
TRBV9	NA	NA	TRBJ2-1	TGTGCCAGCAGCGCCGGCCCGGGGAGAAGGGTTAATGAGCAGTTCTTC	CASSAGPGRRVNEQFF
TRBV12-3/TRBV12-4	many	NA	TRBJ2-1	TGTGCCAGCAGCCCCGGCCGGGACCCCGCCTCATATGAGCAGTTCTTC	CASSPGRDPASYEQFF
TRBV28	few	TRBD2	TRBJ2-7	TGTGCCAGCAGGCCGGGACTAGCGTCCTACGAGCAGTACTTC	CASRPGLASYEQYF
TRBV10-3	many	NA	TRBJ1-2	TGTGCCATCAGTGACCCCGGGTCCCGCTACACCTTC	CAISDPGSRYTF
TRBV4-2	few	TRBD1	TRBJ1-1	TGTGCCAGCAGCCAAGATGCAAACAGGGGGCAATGGACTGAAGCTTTCTTT	CASSQDANRGQWTEAFF